These T cell receptor beta chains were read from a single sample in a study of molecular identifiers for immune sequencing clone quantification. TCRdb redid the calling of the PCR reads with MiXCR, one entry per CDR3 protein. The sample carries approximately 630,000 distinct CDR3 sequences, roughly 23% recorded once. Sequencing was done on a sample of naive CD8+ T cells from blood, with Jurkat cell RNA spiked in. The source is a human donor in good health. Some libraries in this study had Jurkat cell RNA spiked in. CDR3s include the opening cysteine and the closing phenylalanine or tryptophan. Each record gives: clone size, V gene, D gene, J gene, CDR3 DNA, CDR3 protein. A D gene is named only where the DNA matches it firmly. Rows may omit the clone size; those that give it use once, few, many or a size class.

few	TRBV28	TRBD1	TRBJ1-2	TGTGCCAGCAGGCCGGGACAGGGAGAACGGATTAACTATGGCTACACCTTC	CASRPGQGERINYGYTF
-	TRBV7-6	-	TRBJ2-7	TGTGCCAGCAGCCCCCAAGGGGGAGGTGAGCAGTACTTC	CASSPQGGGEQYF
-	TRBV16	TRBD1	TRBJ1-2	TGTGCCAGCAGCGGAACGATACAGGGGGGCCCGGGATCTCGCGGCTACACCTTC	CASSGTIQGGPGSRGYTF
many	TRBV6-2/TRBV6-3	-	TRBJ1-5	TGTGCCAGCAGTTACTCGATGGGGGAAGGGGGATATAGCAATCAGCCCCAGCATTTT	CASSYSMGEGGYSNQPQHF
few	TRBV6-5	-	TRBJ2-5	TGTGCCAGCAGTTATGTAAACAGGCCAGGAGAGACCCAGTACTTC	CASSYVNRPGETQYF
many	TRBV28	-	TRBJ1-5	TGTGCCAGCAGTCCCCAATGGGACAGCAATCAGCCCCAGCATTTT	CASSPQWDSNQPQHF
few	TRBV28	-	TRBJ1-4	TGTGCCAGCAGTTTATTTGGGGGCGCCAATAATGAAAAACTGTTTTTT	CASSLFGGANNEKLFF
-	TRBV28	-	TRBJ2-7	TGTGCCAGCAGTTTATTTCAGGGTGGAGAGCAGTACTTC	CASSLFQGGEQYF
few	TRBV13	-	TRBJ1-2	TGTGCCAGCAGCTTGAACGTCCCGGGGGATGGCTACACCTTC	CASSLNVPGDGYTF
many	TRBV5-4	-	TRBJ2-6	TGTGCCAGCAGCCCGAACGACGGGGCCAACGTCCTGACTTTC	CASSPNDGANVLTF
few	TRBV11-2	-	TRBJ2-1	TGTGCCAGCAGCCCCCCAACCGGGGGTGAGCAGTTCTTC	CASSPPTGGEQFF
-	TRBV28	-	TRBJ2-5	TGTGCCAGCAGCCAAGGATCCACACATGAGACCCAGTACTTC	CASSQGSTHETQYF
few	TRBV4-3	TRBD1	TRBJ2-2	TGCGCCAGCAGCCACGGACAGGGGTCTCCCGGGGAGCTGTTTTTT	CASSHGQGSPGELFF
many	TRBV4-3	-	TRBJ2-7	TGCGCCAGCAGCCCCATGGGGGGGCAATCCTACGAGCAGTACTTC	CASSPMGGQSYEQYF
few	TRBV10-3	-	TRBJ2-7	TGTGCCATCAGTGACCCTACCGGGACCGCAGCCTACGAGCAGTACTTC	CAISDPTGTAAYEQYF
many	TRBV25-1	-	TRBJ2-7	TGTGCCAGCAGCGGGGGACTTCGCTACGAGCAGTACTTC	CASSGGLRYEQYF
-	TRBV27	TRBD1	TRBJ2-3	TGTGCCAGCAGTTTCTTAGGACAGGGGTGGGTTGGGCTTAGCACAGATACGCAGTATTTT	CASSFLGQGWVGLSTDTQYF
many	TRBV7-3	-	TRBJ2-3	TGTGCCAGCAGCGAGGGAGTAGATACGCAGTATTTT	CASSEGVDTQYF
-	TRBV19	TRBD1	TRBJ2-6	TGTGCCAGTAGTATAGTTCGGGACAGGGTCCCTGGGGCCAACGTCCTGACTTTC	CASSIVRDRVPGANVLTF
-	TRBV4-3	-	TRBJ2-2	TGCGCCAGCAGCCTACCGACCGGGACCATCACCGGGGAGCTGTTTTTT	CASSLPTGTITGELFF
-	TRBV4-3	TRBD1	TRBJ1-2	TGCGCCAGCAGCCAAGCCTGGGACAGTCGTGGCTACACCTTC	CASSQAWDSRGYTF
many	TRBV7-8	-	TRBJ1-1	TGTGCCAGCGAACTGCTGGGGGGCACTGAAGCTTTCTTT	CASELLGGTEAFF
many	TRBV6-4	-	TRBJ1-5	TGTGCCAGCAGTGAGTCCGAGGGACAGCCCCAGCATTTT	CASSESEGQPQHF
-	TRBV30	-	TRBJ2-3	TGTGCCTGGGGAACCGGGTTTTCTAGCACAGATACGCAGTATTTT	CAWGTGFSSTDTQYF
many	TRBV4-1	-	TRBJ1-1	TGCGCTTCCAGACAGGCGGGTTCTGAAGCTTTCTTT	CASRQAGSEAFF
many	TRBV6-5	-	TRBJ2-7	TGTGCCAGCAGTTACTCGGGCAGGGGAGGGTACGAGCAGTACTTC	CASSYSGRGGYEQYF
-	TRBV4-1	-	TRBJ2-2	TGCGCCAGCAGCCAAGAATGGGGGTTCGTCGGGGAGCTGTTTTTT	CASSQEWGFVGELFF
-	TRBV20-1	-	TRBJ2-7	TGCAGTGCTAGGATAGTGGGGGCCCCCTACGAGCAGTACTTC	CSARIVGAPYEQYF
-	TRBV18	-	TRBJ2-4	TGTGCCAGCTCACCCCCAGAGAGCTTAGCCAAAAACATTCAGTACTTC	CASSPPESLAKNIQYF
-	TRBV12-3/TRBV12-4	-	TRBJ1-5	TGTGTCAGCAGTTTGGGAGACGGGAATCAGCCCCAGCATTTT	CVSSLGDGNQPQHF
-	TRBV19	TRBD2	TRBJ2-7	TGTGCCAGTAGTGTCGATGGTCCTAGCGGCTACGAGCAGCACTTC	CASSVDGPSGYEQHF
-	TRBV19	-	TRBJ1-1	TGTGCCAGTAGTTATGGGGCAACCAACACTGAAGCTTTCTTT	CASSYGATNTEAFF
-	TRBV15	TRBD1	TRBJ2-7	TGTGCCACCAGCGAATACAGGGGGAACTCCTACGAGCAGTACTTC	CATSEYRGNSYEQYF
-	TRBV6-2/TRBV6-3	TRBD2	TRBJ2-7	TGTACCAGCAGTTACGGACTAGCAAGAGAATACGAGCAGTACTTC	CTSSYGLAREYEQYF
few	TRBV5-1	TRBD2	TRBJ2-1	TGCGCCCGCAGCCTTCCGGGGGGGGCCTACAATGAGCAGTTCTTC	CARSLPGGAYNEQFF
many	TRBV28	TRBD2	TRBJ2-3	TGTGCCAGCAGTTTATTGGCTAGCGGGAGGAGAAATACGCAGTATTTT	CASSLLASGRRNTQYF
-	TRBV12-3/TRBV12-4	-	TRBJ2-1	TGTGCCAGCCCCCCCGAGGGGGGGCCGGTAAATGAGCAGTTCTTC	CASPPEGGPVNEQFF
few	TRBV20-1	-	TRBJ2-7	TGCAGTGCCTTCCCGCTCGGGACACAATACGAGCAGTACTTC	CSAFPLGTQYEQYF
-	TRBV24-1	-	TRBJ2-3	TGTGCCACCAGTGATATTCCCGGGAGTACAGATACGCAGTATTTT	CATSDIPGSTDTQYF
many	TRBV27	TRBD1	TRBJ2-3	TGTGCCAGCACGAGGGGGCCTGCAGATACGCAGTATTTT	CASTRGPADTQYF
few	TRBV10-3	TRBD1	TRBJ1-6	TGTGCCATCAGTGACAGGGGGGCGGATAATTCACCCCTCCACTTT	CAISDRGADNSPLHF
-	TRBV3-1	-	TRBJ2-7	TGTGCCAGCAGCCCGGATTTAGTGGTGACAGAGCCAAACTACAAGCAGTACTTC	CASSPDLVVTEPNYKQYF
-	TRBV7-8	-	TRBJ2-2	TGTGCCAGCAGCCACATCCGGGACGCGGAAACCGGGGAGCCGTTTTTT	CASSHIRDAETGEPFF
few	TRBV7-9	TRBD2	TRBJ2-5	TGTGCCAGCAGTCATACCGGCGGGGGCCAAGAGACCCAGTACTTC	CASSHTGGGQETQYF
-	TRBV11-1	-	TRBJ2-5	TGTGCCAGCAGCGTACCAGGGGTAGAGACCCAGTACTTC	CASSVPGVETQYF
many	TRBV3-1	-	TRBJ1-4	TGTGCCAGCAGCCAAGACGAACTAACGGCAGGGACGAATGAAAAACTGTTTTTT	CASSQDELTAGTNEKLFF
-	TRBV3-1	-	TRBJ2-5	TGTGCCAGCAGCCAAGATCTGGGGGGGGCCGGGGAGACCCAGTACTTC	CASSQDLGGAGETQYF
-	TRBV6-5	-	TRBJ1-5	TGTGCCAGCAGTTACCAGAGAGATCAGCCCCAGCATTTT	CASSYQRDQPQHF
many	TRBV4-3	-	TRBJ2-3	TGCGCCAGCAGCCAAGGGGACGTTGGCGCAGATACGCAGTATTTT	CASSQGDVGADTQYF
-	TRBV30	TRBD2	TRBJ2-1	TGTGCCTGGAGGGAGCGGGGGGGCTCCTACAATGAGCAGTTCTTC	CAWRERGGSYNEQFF
few	TRBV4-1	-	TRBJ1-5	TGCGCCAGCAGCCAAGAGACCGGGGGGCGCATCGATCAGCCCCAGCATTTT	CASSQETGGRIDQPQHF
-	TRBV15	-	TRBJ2-5	TGTGCCACCAGCAGCCAGGGATGGGAGACCCAGTACTTC	CATSSQGWETQYF
few	TRBV6-1	-	TRBJ1-1	TGTGCCAGCAATAGGGAGTTTTACACTGAAGCTTTCTTT	CASNREFYTEAFF
-	TRBV6-6	-	TRBJ1-4	TGTGCCAGCAGTTACTCGAACAGGGCGGAAGAAAAACTGTTTTTT	CASSYSNRAEEKLFF
-	TRBV3-1	-	TRBJ2-7	TGTGCCAGCAGCCAAGATGGTCCGAGGTACTCCTACGAGCAGTACTTC	CASSQDGPRYSYEQYF
few	TRBV28	TRBD2	TRBJ2-7	TGTGCCAGCAGACCCACGACTAGCGGCCTCTACGAGCAGTACTTC	CASRPTTSGLYEQYF
-	TRBV21-1	-	TRBJ1-1	TGTGCCAGCAGCGGCCTCCCGGCAGCTTTCTTT	CASSGLPAAFF
-	TRBV27	TRBD1	TRBJ1-2	TGTGCCAGCAGTGTCAGGGGGCCCAACTATGGCTACACCTTC	CASSVRGPNYGYTF
-	TRBV7-3	-	TRBJ2-3	TGTGCCAGCAGCGCGGACGGATACGCAGATACGCAGTATTTT	CASSADGYADTQYF
many	TRBV30	TRBD2	TRBJ2-7	TGTGCCTGGAGTGTAGTAGGACTAGCGGGACTTGGAGAGCAGTACTTC	CAWSVVGLAGLGEQYF